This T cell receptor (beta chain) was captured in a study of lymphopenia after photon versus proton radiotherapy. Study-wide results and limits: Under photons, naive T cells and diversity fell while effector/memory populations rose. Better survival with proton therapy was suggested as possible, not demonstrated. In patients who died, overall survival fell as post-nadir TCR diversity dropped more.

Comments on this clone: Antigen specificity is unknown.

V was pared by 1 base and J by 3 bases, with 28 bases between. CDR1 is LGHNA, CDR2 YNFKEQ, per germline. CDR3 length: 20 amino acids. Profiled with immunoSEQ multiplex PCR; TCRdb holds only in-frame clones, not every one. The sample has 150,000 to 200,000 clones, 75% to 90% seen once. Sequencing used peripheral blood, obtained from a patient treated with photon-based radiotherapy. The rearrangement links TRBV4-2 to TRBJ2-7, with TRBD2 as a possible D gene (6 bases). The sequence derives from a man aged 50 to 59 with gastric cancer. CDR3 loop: CASSQAVGGGGPRELYEQYF. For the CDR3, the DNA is TGTGCCAGCAGCCAAGCGGTCGGGGGTGGTGGCCCTAGAGAGCTCTACGAGCAGTACTTC.